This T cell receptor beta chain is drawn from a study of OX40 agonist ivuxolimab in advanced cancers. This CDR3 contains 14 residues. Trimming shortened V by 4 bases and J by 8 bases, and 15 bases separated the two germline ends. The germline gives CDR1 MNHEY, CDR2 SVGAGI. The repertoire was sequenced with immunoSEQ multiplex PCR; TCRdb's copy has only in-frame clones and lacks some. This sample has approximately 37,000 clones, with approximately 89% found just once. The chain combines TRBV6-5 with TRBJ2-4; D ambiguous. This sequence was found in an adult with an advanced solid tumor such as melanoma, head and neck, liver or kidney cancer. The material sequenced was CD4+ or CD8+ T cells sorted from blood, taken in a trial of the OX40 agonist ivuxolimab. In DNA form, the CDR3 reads TGTGCCAGCAGTTCAAGGACCCATTGGGACATTCAGTACTTC. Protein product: CASSSRTHWDIQYF.